These 18 T cell receptor beta chains came from one sample sequenced in a study of blood T cells in healthy people across ages. Sample-barcoded 5' priming and a J-beta primer mix drove a second PCR of about 6 to 12 cycles. Each CDR3 protein is one row after TCRdb ran MiXCR on the 5' RACE reads. The sample consists of just under 900,000 distinct CDR3 sequences, more than 25% of them appearing once. Sequenced input: blood. The source is a woman older than 75 in good health.

On this clonotype itself: This could be a read error, since a much larger clone is one nucleotide away. The CDR3 carries no conserved terminal phenylalanine or tryptophan, so it likely arises from a read error. This chain joins TRBV7-2 and TRBJ2-3, with unresolved D. There are 16 residues in the CDR3. V dropped 1 base and J dropped 1 base, with 12 bases sitting between them. From germline, CDR1 is SGHTA and CDR2 FQGNSA. CDR3 coding DNA: TGTGCCAGCAGCTTAGGGGCCCTCCCCCGCACAGATACGCAGTATTGT. This encodes CASSLGALPRTDTQYC.

Notes on this clonotype: A much bigger clone sits one base away, suggesting this may be a read error. The genes are TRBV27 and TRBJ2-4; D remains unclear. Germline CDR1 MNHEY, CDR2 SMNVEV (reference sequence). The length of the CDR3 is 13 residues. The DNA of the CDR3 is TGTACCAGCAGTTTAAGTGGCAAAAACATTCAGTACTTC. As protein: CTSSLSGKNIQYF.

This clonotype turned up a few times. With a much larger clone just one base away, this may be a read error. The CDR3 DNA reads TGTGCCAGCAGCTGGACGGGGGGCTCGGATACGCAGTATTTT. Encoded protein: CASSWTGGSDTQYF. V usage is TRBV7-9 and J usage is TRBJ2-3; D possibly corresponds to TRBD2 (7 bases). CDR1 is SEHNR and CDR2 is FQNEAQ in the germline V gene (reference sequence). The CDR3 contains 14 residues. Trimming stripped 4 bases from V and 6 bases from J, with 14 bases between.

This clonotype was recorded a few times. This chain's CDR3 is CSALGQGDEKLFF. In nucleotides, the CDR3 is TGCAGTGCCCTGGGACAGGGAGATGAAAAACTGTTTTTT. The chain has TRBV20-1 and TRBJ1-4; 9 bases match TRBD1. V was pared by 6 bases and J by 6 bases, with 5 bases of the junction left unmatched. The CDR3 runs 13 residues. The germline V gene has CDR1 DFQATT and CDR2 SNEGSKA (reference sequence).

The table lists this clonotype with a few counts. This could be a read error, since a much larger clone is one nucleotide away. This chain uses TRBV9 with TRBJ2-7, with 7 positions matching TRBD1. V shed 4 bases and J 7 bases; nucleotides not matched to a gene: 11. In germline, CDR1 is SGDLS, CDR2 YYNGEE. This CDR3 comprises 14 residues. The DNA for the CDR3 is TGTGCCAGCAGCACTAGACAGGGTACTGGTGAGCAGTACTTC. Protein sequence: CASSTRQGTGEQYF.

This clonotype was seen ten or more times. This rearrangement joins TRBV28 to TRBJ1-2; D not certain. The V gene lost 2 bases and the J gene lost 1 base, with 11 bases spanning the gap. Germline V gene lookup returns CDR1 MDHEN and CDR2 SYDVKM. This CDR3 region has 15 residues. CDR3 nucleotide sequence: TGTGCCAGCAGTTTAACCCGGCGGGATAACTATGGCTACACCTTC. It yields the protein CASSLTRRDNYGYTF.

This rearrangement joins TRBV6-6 to TRBJ1-1; D not resolved. Trimming stripped 3 bases from V and 7 bases from J, with 12 bases between. CDR1 is MNHNY and CDR2 is SVGAGI in the germline V gene (reference sequence). This CDR3 spans 13 amino acids. The CDR3: CASSYGSGFEAFF. DNA for the CDR3: TGTGCCAGCAGTTATGGGTCCGGGTTTGAAGCTTTCTTT.

This clonotype appeared a few times. A single base separates this from a much larger clone, so it may be a read error. This rearrangement joins TRBV5-6 to TRBJ2-4, with D perhaps TRBD1 (6 bases). The J call may not be correct, given that the DNA end is closer to TRBJ2-5. Germline-derived CDR1 and CDR2 are SGHDT and YYEEEE. The CDR3 runs 14 residues. DNA of the CDR3: TGTGCCAGCAGCCACGGGACACCTTCCGGGACCCAGTACTTC. This encodes CASSHGTPSGTQYF.

Comments on this clonotype: A much larger clone differs from this one at a single base, so this may be a read error. The gene calls are TRBV25-1 and TRBJ2-5; D remains unclear. This CDR3 contains 12 residues. Germline lookup yields CDR1 MGHDK and CDR2 SYGVNS. V shed 6 bases and J shed 7 bases, with 12 bases lying between them. In DNA, the CDR3 is TGTGCCAGCAGCGTGTCGTGGGGGACCCAGTACTTC. It is translated as CASSVSWGTQYF. The full variable domain, its missing parts supplied by reference TRBV25-1 and TRBJ2-5, is EADIYQTPRYLVIGTGKKITLECSQTMGHDKMYWYQQDPGMELHLIHYSYGVNSTEKGDLSSESTVSRIRTEHFPLTLESARPSHTSQYLCASSVSWGTQYFGPGTRLLVL.

The chain joins TRBV7-2 to TRBJ1-1; possible D gene TRBD1, 6 bases. Trimming shortened V by 1 base and J by 0 bases, and 15 bases separated the two germline ends. The CDR3 length is 17 residues. From germline, CDR1 is SGHTA and CDR2 FQGNSA. CDR3: CASSLEGRGTVNTEAFF. The CDR3 DNA reads TGTGCCAGCAGCTTAGAGGGGAGGGGGACGGTGAACACTGAAGCTTTCTTT.

This clonotype was seen once. The V call is TRBV5-4, the J call TRBJ2-1; 7 nucleotides line up with TRBD1. The germline gives CDR1 SGHNT, CDR2 YYREEE (reference sequence). V gave up 4 bases and J gave up 1 base; unmatched junction bases: 2. CDR3 size: 14 residues. CDR3 sequence (DNA): TGTGCCAGCAGCATGGACAGGTCCTACAATGAGCAGTTCTTC. It encodes CASSMDRSYNEQFF.

The CDR3 loop reads CASSQVWRNSPLHF. The CDR3 nucleotides read TGTGCCAGCAGCCAAGTATGGCGGAATTCACCCCTCCACTTT. The chain is built from TRBV14 and TRBJ1-6, with unresolved D. V dropped 1 base and J dropped 7 bases, with 8 bases sitting between them. CDR3 length: 14 amino acids. The V gene's germline CDR1 is SGHDN and CDR2 FVKESK.

This clonotype was seen only a few times. V is TRBV5-1 and J is TRBJ1-4; 9 nucleotides match TRBD1. Unmatched junction bases numbered 6, after V lost 3 bases and J lost 6 bases. This CDR3 contains 15 residues. Germline V gene lookup returns CDR1 SGHRS and CDR2 YFSETQ. This CDR3 reads CASSSSGTGYEKLFF. The CDR3 DNA reads as TGCGCCAGCAGCTCCTCCGGGACAGGGTATGAAAAACTGTTTTTT.

The chain recombines TRBV5-1 with TRBJ1-4; unclear D gene. The CDR3 loop spans 18 amino acids. Germline V gives CDR1 SGHRS, CDR2 YFSETQ. V lost 2 bases to trimming and J lost 0 bases, with 17 bases between them. This CDR3 reads CASSFSIGPVTTNEKLFF. In DNA, the CDR3 is TGCGCCAGCAGCTTTAGCATTGGACCGGTAACAACTAATGAAAAACTGTTTTTT.

This clonotype appeared a few times. The genes are TRBV7-2 and TRBJ1-5, with D uncertain. The germline CDR1 and CDR2 sequences are SGHTA and FQGNSA. Trimming took 0 bases from V and 12 from J, leaving 12 bases between them. There are 13 residues in the CDR3. The CDR3 region has the DNA TGTGCCAGCAGCTTAGCGCAAGGGAGGAACCAGCATTTT. It encodes CASSLAQGRNQHF.

Many counts were recorded for this clonotype. This CDR3 is CATSSRVDSGANVLTF. The CDR3 DNA reads TGTGCCACCAGCAGTCGGGTGGACTCTGGGGCCAACGTCCTGACTTTC. This chain connects TRBV15 to TRBJ2-6; D is uncertain. The CDR3 is made up of 16 amino acids. Germline-derived CDR1 and CDR2 are LNHNV and YYDKDF (reference sequence). Trimming pared 3 bases from V and 0 bases from J, leaving 9 bases between.

This clonotype appeared a few times. This rearrangement joins TRBV20-1 to TRBJ2-2; 10 bases match TRBD1. CDR3 size: 14 residues. Trimming removed 6 bases from V and 7 bases from J; junction bases left unmatched: 8. Germline lookup yields CDR1 DFQATT and CDR2 SNEGSKA (reference sequence). The CDR3 DNA reads as TGCAGTGCCCCTGGACAGGGGGTAGTCGGGGAGCTGTTTTTT. Protein sequence: CSAPGQGVVGELFF.

In this sample, this clonotype turned up many times. This rearrangement joins TRBV5-6 to TRBJ2-5, with 8 bases matching TRBD1. The CDR3 has 14 amino acids. From germline, CDR1 is SGHDT and CDR2 YYEEEE. J lost 5 bases, V lost 3 bases, and 6 bases had no gene match. The CDR3 sequence: CASSSDRGPETQYF. CDR3 bases: TGTGCCAGCAGCTCCGACAGGGGACCTGAGACCCAGTACTTC.